One T cell receptor (beta chain) is described in this entry. This record belongs to a study of PD-1 blockade in classical Hodgkin lymphoma. The data were produced by immunoSEQ multiplex PCR, yet TCRdb's version contains in-frame clones alone and is incomplete. The sample consists of 15,000 to 20,000 clones, 70% to 80% of them appearing once. The CDR3 is 18 amino acids. V lost 2 bases to trimming and J lost 9 bases; unmatched junction nucleotides: 19. Germline-derived CDR1 and CDR2 are SGHAT and FQNNGV. Each of the patients experienced relapse following autologous stem cell transplantation, and their brentuximab vedotin exposure differed.

The source was peripheral blood mononuclear cells (PBMCs), collected before the second cycle of nivolumab. The TCR comes from a human donor with classical Hodgkin lymphoma. The chain combines TRBV11-2 with TRBJ2-1; 7 bases are a match to TRBD2. Written as DNA, the CDR3 is TGTGCCAGCAGCTTATCCCTCCCGATTACGGGAGGAGAGGGTGAGCAGTTCTTC. It encodes CASSLSLPITGGEGEQFF.